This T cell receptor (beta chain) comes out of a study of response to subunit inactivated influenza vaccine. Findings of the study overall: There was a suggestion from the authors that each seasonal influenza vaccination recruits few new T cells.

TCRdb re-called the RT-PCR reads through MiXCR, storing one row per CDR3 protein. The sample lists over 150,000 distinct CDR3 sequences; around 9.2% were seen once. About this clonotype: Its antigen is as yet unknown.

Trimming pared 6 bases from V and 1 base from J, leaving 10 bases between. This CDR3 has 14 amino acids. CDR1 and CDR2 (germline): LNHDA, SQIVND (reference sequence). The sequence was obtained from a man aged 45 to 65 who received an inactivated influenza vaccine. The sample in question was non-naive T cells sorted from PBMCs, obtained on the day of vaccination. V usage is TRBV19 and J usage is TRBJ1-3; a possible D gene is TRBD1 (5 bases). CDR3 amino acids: CASRLRGSGNTIYF. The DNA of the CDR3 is TGTGCCAGTAGATTGAGGGGATCTGGAAACACCATATATTTT. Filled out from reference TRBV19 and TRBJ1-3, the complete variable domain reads DGGITQSPKYLFRKEGQNVTLSCEQNLNHDAMYWYRQDPGQGLRLIYYSQIVNDFQKGDIAEGYSVSREKKESFPLTVTSAQKNPTAFYLCASRLRGSGNTIYFGEGSWLTVV.